This TCR beta chain comes out of a study of cytomegalovirus exposure and HLA in healthy donors. In the study overall: Per a later analysis, the approximately 620 first-cohort and 120 validation repertoires shared one platform. The study, taken as a whole, reports: Investigators reported approximately 150 TCR beta chains as tied to cytomegalovirus. Three CMV-associated chains were confirmed in vitro to be specific for CMV antigens.

The CDR3 consists of 13 residues. CDR1 KGHSH and CDR2 LQKENI come from the germline V gene. Between the trimmed V and J ends, which lost 6 bases and 5 bases, there was a span of 13 bases. The data were produced by immunoSEQ multiplex PCR, yet TCRdb's version contains in-frame clones alone and is incomplete. This sample has under 300,000 clones, with just over 85% found just once. On this clone itself: Its specificity is unknown.

The sample was PBMCs. This receptor was taken from a woman under 30 in good health and CMV-seronegative. The chain uses TRBV18 and TRBJ1-1, with D unclear. CDR3 sequence reads: CASSLSKRTEAFF. In DNA form, the CDR3 reads TGTGCCAGCTCCCTAAGTAAGCGAACTGAAGCTTTCTTT.